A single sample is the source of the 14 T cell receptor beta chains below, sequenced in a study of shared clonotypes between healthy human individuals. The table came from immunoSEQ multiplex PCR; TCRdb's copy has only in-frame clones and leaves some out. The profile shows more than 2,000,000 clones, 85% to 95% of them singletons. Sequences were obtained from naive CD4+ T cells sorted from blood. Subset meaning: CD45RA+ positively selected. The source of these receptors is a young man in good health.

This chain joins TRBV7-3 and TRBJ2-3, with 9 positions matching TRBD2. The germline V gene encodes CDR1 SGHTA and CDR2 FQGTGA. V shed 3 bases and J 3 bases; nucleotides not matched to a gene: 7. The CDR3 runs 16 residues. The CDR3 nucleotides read TGTGCCAGCAGCTTGACCCCAGCGGGGGGAACAGATACGCAGTATTTT. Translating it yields CASSLTPAGGTDTQYF.

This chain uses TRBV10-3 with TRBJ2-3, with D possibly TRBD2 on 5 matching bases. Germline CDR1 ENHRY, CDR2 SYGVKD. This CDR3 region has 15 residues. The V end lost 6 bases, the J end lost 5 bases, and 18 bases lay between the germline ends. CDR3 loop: CAIRPAGNYIDTQYF. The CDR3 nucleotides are TGTGCCATCAGGCCCGCCGGGAACTACATAGATACGCAGTATTTT.

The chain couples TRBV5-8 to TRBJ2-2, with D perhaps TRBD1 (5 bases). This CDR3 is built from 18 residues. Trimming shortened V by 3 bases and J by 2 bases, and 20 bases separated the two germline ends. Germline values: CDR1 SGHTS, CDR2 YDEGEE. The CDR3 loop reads CASSSVARSRGNTGELFF. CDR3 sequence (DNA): TGTGCCAGCAGCTCCGTGGCCCGTAGTAGGGGAAACACCGGGGAGCTGTTTTTT.

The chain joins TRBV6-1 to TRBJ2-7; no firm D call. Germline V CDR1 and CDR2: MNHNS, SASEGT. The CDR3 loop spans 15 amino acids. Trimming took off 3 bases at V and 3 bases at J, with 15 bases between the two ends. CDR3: CASSDSQNWIYEQYF. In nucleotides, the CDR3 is TGTGCCAGCAGTGATTCGCAGAATTGGATCTACGAGCAGTACTTC.

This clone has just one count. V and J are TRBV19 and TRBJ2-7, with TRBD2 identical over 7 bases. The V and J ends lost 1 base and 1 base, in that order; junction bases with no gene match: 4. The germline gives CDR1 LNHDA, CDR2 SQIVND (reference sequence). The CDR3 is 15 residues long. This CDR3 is CASSIVNSGSYEQYF. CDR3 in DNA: TGTGCCAGTAGTATAGTGAATAGCGGGTCCTACGAGCAGTACTTC. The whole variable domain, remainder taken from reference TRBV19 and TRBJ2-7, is DGGITQSPKYLFRKEGQNVTLSCEQNLNHDAMYWYRQDPGQGLRLIYYSQIVNDFQKGDIAEGYSVSREKKESFPLTVTSAQKNPTAFYLCASSIVNSGSYEQYFGPGTRLTVT.

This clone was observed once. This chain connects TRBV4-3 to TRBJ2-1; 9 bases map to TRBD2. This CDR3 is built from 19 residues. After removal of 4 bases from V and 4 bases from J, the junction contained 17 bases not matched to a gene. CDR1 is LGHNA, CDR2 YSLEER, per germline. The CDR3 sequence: CASSPTPAGGYRIYNEQFF. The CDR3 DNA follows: TGCGCCAGCAGCCCGACACCAGCGGGAGGATACCGAATTTACAATGAGCAGTTCTTC.

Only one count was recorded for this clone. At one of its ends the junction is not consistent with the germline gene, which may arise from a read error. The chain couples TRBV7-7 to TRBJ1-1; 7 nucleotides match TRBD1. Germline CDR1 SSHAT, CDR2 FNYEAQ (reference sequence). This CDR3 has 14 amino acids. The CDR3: CASSFFHRGTEAFF. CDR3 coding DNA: TGTGCTAGCAGCTTTTTTCACAGGGGCACTGAAGCTTTCTTT.

CDR3 sequence: CASSKADRSFHTEAFF. Here the CDR3 DNA reads TGTGCCAGCAGCAAAGCGGACAGGTCCTTTCACACTGAAGCTTTCTTT. The V and J genes are TRBV21-1 and TRBJ1-1; TRBD1, the table's D call, lacks a check against the DNA. TRBV21-1 counts as a pseudogene. The CDR3 has 16 residues.

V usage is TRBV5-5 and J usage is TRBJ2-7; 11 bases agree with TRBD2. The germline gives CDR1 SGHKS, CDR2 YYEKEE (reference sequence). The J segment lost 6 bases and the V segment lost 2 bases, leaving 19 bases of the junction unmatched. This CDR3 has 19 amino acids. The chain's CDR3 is CASSLAGHLTSGGPSEQYF. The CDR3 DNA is TGTGCCAGCAGCTTAGCAGGACACCTTACTAGCGGGGGACCCTCCGAGCAGTACTTC. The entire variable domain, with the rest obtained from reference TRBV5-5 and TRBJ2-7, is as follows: DAGVTQSPTHLIKTRGQQVTLRCSPISGHKSVSWYQQVLGQGPQFIFQYYEKEERGRGNFPDRFSARQFPNYSSELNVNALLLGDSALYLCASSLAGHLTSGGPSEQYFGPGTRLTVT.

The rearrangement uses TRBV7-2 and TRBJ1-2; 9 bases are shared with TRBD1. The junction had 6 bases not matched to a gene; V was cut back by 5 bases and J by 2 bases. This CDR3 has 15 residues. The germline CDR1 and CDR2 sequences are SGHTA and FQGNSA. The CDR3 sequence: CASSIPQGANYGYTF. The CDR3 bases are TGTGCCAGCAGCATACCACAGGGGGCGAACTATGGCTACACCTTC.

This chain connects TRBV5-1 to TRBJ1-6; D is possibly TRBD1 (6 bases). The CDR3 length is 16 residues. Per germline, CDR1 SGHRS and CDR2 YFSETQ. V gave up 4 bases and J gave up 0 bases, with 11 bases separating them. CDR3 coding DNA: TGCGCCAGCAGCAGGGACACTAGCTCCTATAATTCACCCCTCCACTTT. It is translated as CASSRDTSSYNSPLHF.

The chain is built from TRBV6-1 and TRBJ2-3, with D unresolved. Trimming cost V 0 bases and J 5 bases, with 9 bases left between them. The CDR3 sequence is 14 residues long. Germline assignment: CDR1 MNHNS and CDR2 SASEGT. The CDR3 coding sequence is TGTGCCAGCAGTGAAGCGTTTTCACGAGATACGCAGTATTTT. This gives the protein CASSEAFSRDTQYF.

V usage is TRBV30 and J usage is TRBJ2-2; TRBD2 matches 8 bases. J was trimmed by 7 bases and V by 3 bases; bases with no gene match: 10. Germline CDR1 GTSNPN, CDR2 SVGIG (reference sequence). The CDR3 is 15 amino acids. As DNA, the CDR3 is TGTGCCTGGAGGGGACCGGGAGGGTTTAGCGGGGAGCTGTTTTTT. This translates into CAWRGPGGFSGELFF.

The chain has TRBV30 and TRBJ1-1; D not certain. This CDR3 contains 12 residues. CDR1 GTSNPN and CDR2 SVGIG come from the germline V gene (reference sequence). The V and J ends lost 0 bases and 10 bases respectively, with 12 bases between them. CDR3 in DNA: TGTGCCTGGAGTGTACAACGGTGGGGAGCTTTCTTT. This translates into CAWSVQRWGAFF.